The source of this T cell receptor (beta chain) is a study of shared clonotypes between healthy human individuals. V lost 6 bases to trimming and J lost 3 bases; unmatched junction nucleotides: 6. Germline CDR1 MNHEY, CDR2 SMNVEV (reference sequence). The CDR3 runs to 15 residues. Libraries were prepared by immunoSEQ multiplex PCR; TCRdb keeps only in-frame clonotypes and omits some of them. The profile covers roughly 590,000 clones, with less than 97% appearing a single time and around 0.11% taken by the ten largest. Note on this clone: Other DNA sequences in this sample translate to the same CDR3.

The naive CD8 fraction comprised CD45RO-negative cells positively selected for CCR7 and excluded terminally differentiated effector memory CD45RA+ cells. The TCR sequence derives from a woman aged 30 to 39 in good health. The chain carries TRBV27 and TRBJ2-5; TRBD2 matches 11 bases. The sequenced sample was naive CD8+ T cells sorted from blood. The CDR3 sequence is CASSPGTSGKETQYF. The CDR3 DNA sequence: TGTGCCAGCAGCCCCGGGACTAGCGGAAAAGAGACCCAGTACTTC.